Sequencing of this TCR beta chain was carried out in a study of identical twins. Study results and caveats: Out-of-frame alpha sequences common to twins exhibited a surplus of low generation probability.

Notes on this clonotype: What it binds is not known.

Healthy Caucasians were all of the donors. cDNA molecules carried unique molecular identifiers, and template switching added a universal primer site. MiXCR was run by TCRdb on the 5' RACE reads, yielding one entry per CDR3 protein. This table has around 220,000 distinct CDR3 sequences, over 12% appearing once. Per the germline V gene, CDR1 is DFQATT and CDR2 is SNEGSKA (reference sequence). The V gene lost 3 bases and the J gene lost 2 bases, with 9 bases spanning the gap. The CDR3 loop spans 13 amino acids. Sequencing was carried out using memory (CD45RO+) T cells sorted from blood. The rearrangement links TRBV20-1 to TRBJ2-3; no reliable D call. The clonotype was recovered from a woman aged 18-29 years in good health. This chain's CDR3 is CSASKQFTDTQYF. In DNA form, the CDR3 reads TGCAGTGCTAGCAAACAGTTCACAGATACGCAGTATTTT.